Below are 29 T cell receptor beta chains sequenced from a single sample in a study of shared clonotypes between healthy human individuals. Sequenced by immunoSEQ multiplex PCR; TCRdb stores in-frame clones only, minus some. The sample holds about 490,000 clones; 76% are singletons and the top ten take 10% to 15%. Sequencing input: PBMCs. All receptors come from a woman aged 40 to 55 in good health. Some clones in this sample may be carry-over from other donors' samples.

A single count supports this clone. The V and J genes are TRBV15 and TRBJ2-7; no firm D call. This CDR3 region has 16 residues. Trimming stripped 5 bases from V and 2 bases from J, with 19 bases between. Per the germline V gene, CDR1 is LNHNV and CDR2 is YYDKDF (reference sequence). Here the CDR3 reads CATSPSPFRDAYEQYF. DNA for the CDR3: TGTGCCACCAGCCCGAGTCCCTTTCGAGATGCCTACGAGCAGTACTTC.

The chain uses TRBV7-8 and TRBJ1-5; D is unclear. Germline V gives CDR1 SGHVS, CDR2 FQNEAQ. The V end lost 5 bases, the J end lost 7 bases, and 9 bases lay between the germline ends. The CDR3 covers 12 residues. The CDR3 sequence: CASSKGLQPQHF. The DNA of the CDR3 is TGTGCCAGCAGCAAGGGTTTGCAGCCCCAGCATTTT. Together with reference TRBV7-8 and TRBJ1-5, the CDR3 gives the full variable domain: GAGVSQSPRYKVAKRGQDVALRCDPISGHVSLFWYQQALGQGPEFLTYFQNEAQLDKSGLPSDRFFAERPEGSVSTLKIQRTQQEDSAVYLCASSKGLQPQHFGDGTRLSIL.

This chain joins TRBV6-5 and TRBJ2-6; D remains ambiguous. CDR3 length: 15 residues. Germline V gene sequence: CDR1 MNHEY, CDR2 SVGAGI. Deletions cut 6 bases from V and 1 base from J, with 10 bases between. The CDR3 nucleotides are TGTGCCAGCAGGATCCTAAAATCTGGGGCCAACGTCCTGACTTTC. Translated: CASRILKSGANVLTF.

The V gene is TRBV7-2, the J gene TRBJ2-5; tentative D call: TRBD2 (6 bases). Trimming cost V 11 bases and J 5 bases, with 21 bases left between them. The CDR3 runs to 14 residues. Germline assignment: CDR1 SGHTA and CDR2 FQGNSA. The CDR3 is CASVVDYLRETQYF. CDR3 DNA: TGTGCCTCGGTAGTGGACTACCTCCGGGAGACCCAGTACTTC. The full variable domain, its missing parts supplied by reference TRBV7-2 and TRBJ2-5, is GAGVSQSPSNKVTEKGKDVELRCDPISGHTALYWYRQSLGQGLEFLIYFQGNSAPDKSGLPSDRFSAERTGGSVSTLTIQRTQQEDSAVYLCASVVDYLRETQYFGPGTRLLVL.

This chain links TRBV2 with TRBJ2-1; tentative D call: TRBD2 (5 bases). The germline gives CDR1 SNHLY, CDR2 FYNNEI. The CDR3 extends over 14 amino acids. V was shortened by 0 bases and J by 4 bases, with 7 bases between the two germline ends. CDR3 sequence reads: CASSEAGVYNEQFF. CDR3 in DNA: TGTGCCAGCAGTGAAGCGGGAGTTTACAATGAGCAGTTCTTC.

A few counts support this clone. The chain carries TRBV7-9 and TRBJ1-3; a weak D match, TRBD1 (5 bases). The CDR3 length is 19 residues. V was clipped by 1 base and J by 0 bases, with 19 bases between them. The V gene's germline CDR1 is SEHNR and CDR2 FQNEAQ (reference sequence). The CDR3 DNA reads TGTGCCAGCAGCTTAGGATGGAGGACAAGCGTTGACTCTGGAAACACCATATATTTT. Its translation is CASSLGWRTSVDSGNTIYF.

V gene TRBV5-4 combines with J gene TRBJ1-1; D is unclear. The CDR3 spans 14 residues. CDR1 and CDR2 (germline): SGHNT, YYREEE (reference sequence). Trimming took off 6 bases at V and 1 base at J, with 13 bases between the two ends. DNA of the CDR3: TGTGCCAGCATCGAATACCCGGGGAACACTGAAGCTTTCTTT. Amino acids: CASIEYPGNTEAFF.

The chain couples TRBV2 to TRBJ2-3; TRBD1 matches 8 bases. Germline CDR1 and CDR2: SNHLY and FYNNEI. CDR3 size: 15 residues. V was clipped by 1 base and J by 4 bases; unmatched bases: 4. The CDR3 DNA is TGTGCCAGCAGTGAAGTCGGACAGGGCGCAGATACGCAGTATTTT. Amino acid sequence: CASSEVGQGADTQYF.

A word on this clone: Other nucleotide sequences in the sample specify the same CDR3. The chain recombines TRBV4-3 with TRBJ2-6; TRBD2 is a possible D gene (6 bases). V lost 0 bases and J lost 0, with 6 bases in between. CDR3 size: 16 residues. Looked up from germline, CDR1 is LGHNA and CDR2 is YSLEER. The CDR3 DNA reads TGCGCCAGCAGCCAAGACGGGAGCTCTGGGGCCAACGTCCTGACTTTC. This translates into CASSQDGSSGANVLTF.

CDR3 loop: CASGFPGYQETQYF. CDR3 in DNA: TGTGCTAGTGGTTTCCCAGGGTACCAAGAGACCCAGTACTTC. The gene calls are TRBV12-5 and TRBJ2-5; TRBD1 is a possible D gene (5 bases). Germline V gene lookup returns CDR1 LGHNT and CDR2 FRNRAP. The CDR3 has 14 residues. Trimming shortened V by 3 bases and J by 0 bases, and 8 bases separated the two germline ends.

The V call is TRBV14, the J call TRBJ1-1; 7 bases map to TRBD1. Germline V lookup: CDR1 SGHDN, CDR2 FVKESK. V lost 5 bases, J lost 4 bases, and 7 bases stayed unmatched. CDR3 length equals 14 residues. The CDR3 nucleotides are TGTGCCAGCAGCTACCAACAGGGGATCACTGAAGCTTTCTTT. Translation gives CASSYQQGITEAFF.

The CDR3 spells CASKEDGYNEQFF. The CDR3 nucleotides read TGTGCCAGTAAGGAGGACGGATACAATGAGCAGTTCTTC. This chain links TRBV19 with TRBJ2-1; a possible D gene is TRBD2 (5 bases). The germline gives CDR1 LNHDA, CDR2 SQIVND (reference sequence). The CDR3 totals 13 residues. The germline V and J ends were trimmed by 7 bases and 4 bases, with 11 bases remaining between them.

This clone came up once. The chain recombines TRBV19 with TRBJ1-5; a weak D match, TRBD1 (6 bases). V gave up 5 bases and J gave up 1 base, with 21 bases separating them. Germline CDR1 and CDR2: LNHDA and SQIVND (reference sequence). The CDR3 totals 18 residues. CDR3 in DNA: TGTGCCAGTAGTCCCCCTATGGGGGGCCCGCGCAGCAATCAGCCCCAGCATTTT. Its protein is CASSPPMGGPRSNQPQHF.

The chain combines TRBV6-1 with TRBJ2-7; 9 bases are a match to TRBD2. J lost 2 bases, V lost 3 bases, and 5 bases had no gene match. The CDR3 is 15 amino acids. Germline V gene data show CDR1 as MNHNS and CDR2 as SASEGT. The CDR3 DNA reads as TGTGCCAGCAGTGAGCGGGAGGGCGAAGCCTACGAGCAGTACTTC. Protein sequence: CASSEREGEAYEQYF.

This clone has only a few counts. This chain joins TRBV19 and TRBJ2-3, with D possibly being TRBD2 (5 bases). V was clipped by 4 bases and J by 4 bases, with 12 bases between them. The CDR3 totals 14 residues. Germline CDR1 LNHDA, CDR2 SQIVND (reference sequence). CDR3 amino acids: CASSSLEGADTQYF. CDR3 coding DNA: TGTGCCAGTAGTAGTCTCGAGGGCGCAGATACGCAGTATTTT.

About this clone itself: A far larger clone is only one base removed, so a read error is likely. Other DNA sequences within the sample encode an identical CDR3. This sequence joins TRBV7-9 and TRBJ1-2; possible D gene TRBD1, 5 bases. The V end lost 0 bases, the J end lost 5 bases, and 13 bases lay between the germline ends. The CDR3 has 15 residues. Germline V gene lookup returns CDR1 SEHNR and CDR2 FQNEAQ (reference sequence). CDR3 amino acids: CASSLALGGNYGYTF. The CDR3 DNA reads TGTGCCAGCAGCTTAGCGCTCGGGGGTAATTATGGCTACACCTTC.

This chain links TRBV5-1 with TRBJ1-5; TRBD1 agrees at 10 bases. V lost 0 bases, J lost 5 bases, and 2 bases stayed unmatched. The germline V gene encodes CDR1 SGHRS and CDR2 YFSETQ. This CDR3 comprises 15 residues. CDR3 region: CASSLGTGGDQPQHF. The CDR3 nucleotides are TGCGCCAGCAGCTTGGGGACAGGGGGGGATCAGCCCCAGCATTTT.

The CDR3 DNA reads as TGTGCCAGCAGCTTACTGGGGCAGGAGACCCAGTACTTC. Its translation: CASSLLGQETQYF. This chain connects TRBV7-9 to TRBJ2-5; D is possibly TRBD1 (5 bases). Trimming took off 2 bases at V and 5 bases at J, with 9 bases between the two ends. The V gene's germline CDR1 is SEHNR and CDR2 FQNEAQ (reference sequence). The CDR3 sequence is 13 residues long.

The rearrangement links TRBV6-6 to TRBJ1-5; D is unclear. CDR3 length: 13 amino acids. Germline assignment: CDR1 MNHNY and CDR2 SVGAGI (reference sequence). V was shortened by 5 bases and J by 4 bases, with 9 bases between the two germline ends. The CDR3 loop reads CASSATENQPQHF. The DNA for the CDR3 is TGTGCCAGCAGTGCTACCGAGAATCAGCCCCAGCATTTT.

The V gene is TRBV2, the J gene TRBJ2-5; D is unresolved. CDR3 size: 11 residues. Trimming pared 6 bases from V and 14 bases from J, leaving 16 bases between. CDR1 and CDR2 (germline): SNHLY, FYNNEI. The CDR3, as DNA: TGTGCCAGCAGCTATCAGGCCTCGCGATACTTC. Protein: CASSYQASRYF. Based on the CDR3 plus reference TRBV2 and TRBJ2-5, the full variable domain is EPEVTQTPSHQVTQMGQEVILRCVPISNHLYFYWYRQILGQKVEFLVSFYNNEISEKSEIFDDQFSVERPDGSNFTLKIRSTKLEDSAMYFCASSYQASRYFGPGTRLLVL.

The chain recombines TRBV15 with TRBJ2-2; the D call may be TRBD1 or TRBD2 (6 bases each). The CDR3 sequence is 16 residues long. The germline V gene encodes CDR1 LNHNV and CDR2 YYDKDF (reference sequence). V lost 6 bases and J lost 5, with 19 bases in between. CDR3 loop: CATRTPGAAGTGELFF. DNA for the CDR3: TGTGCCACCAGGACCCCGGGGGCTGCGGGGACCGGGGAGCTGTTTTTT.

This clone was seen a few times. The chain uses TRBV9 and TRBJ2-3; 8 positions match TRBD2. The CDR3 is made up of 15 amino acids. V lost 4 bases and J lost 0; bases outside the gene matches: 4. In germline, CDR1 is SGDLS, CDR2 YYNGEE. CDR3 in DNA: TGTGCCAGCAGCTCCCGGGGGGGCAGCACAGATACGCAGTATTTT. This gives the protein CASSSRGGSTDTQYF.

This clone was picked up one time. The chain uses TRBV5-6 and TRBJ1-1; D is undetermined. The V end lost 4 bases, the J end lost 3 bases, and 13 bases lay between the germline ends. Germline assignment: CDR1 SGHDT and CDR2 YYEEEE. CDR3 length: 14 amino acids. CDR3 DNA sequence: TGTGCCAGCAGCAATATCGTGGTTGACACTGAAGCTTTCTTT. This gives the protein CASSNIVVDTEAFF.

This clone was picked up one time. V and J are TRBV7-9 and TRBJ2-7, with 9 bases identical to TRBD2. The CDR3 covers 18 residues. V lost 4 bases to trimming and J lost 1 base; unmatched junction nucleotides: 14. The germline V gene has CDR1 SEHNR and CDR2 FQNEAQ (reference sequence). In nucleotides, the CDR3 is TGTGCCAGCAGCTGGGGGACTAGCCTGGTGGGGCCATCCTACGAGCAGTACTTC. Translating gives CASSWGTSLVGPSYEQYF.

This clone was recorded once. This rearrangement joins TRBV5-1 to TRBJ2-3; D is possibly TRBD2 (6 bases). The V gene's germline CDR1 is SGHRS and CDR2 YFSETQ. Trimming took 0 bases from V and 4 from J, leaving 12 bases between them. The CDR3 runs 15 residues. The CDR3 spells CASSLAAGRADTQYF. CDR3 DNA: TGCGCCAGCAGCTTGGCAGCGGGCAGGGCAGATACGCAGTATTTT.

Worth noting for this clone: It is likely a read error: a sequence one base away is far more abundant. The CDR3 bases are TGTGCCAGCAGCCAAGATAGGCTGGGTGCAGATACGCAGTATTTT. Its protein product is CASSQDRLGADTQYF. The gene calls are TRBV4-2 and TRBJ2-3, with unresolved D. V lost 0 bases and J lost 4, with 11 bases in between. CDR3 length: 15 amino acids. Germline CDR1 reads LGHNA; CDR2 reads YNFKEQ.

DNA for the CDR3: TGTGCCAGCAGCTCCGGGACTTTGAACACCGGGGAGCTGTTTTTT. Its protein is CASSSGTLNTGELFF. The rearrangement joins TRBV13 to TRBJ2-2; maybe TRBD2 (6 bases). Germline assignment: CDR1 PRHDT and CDR2 FYEKMQ (reference sequence). This CDR3 is built from 15 residues. With 4 bases removed from V and 1 base from J, the gap between germline ends came to 10 bases.

The CDR3 coding sequence is TGCGCCAGCAGCCCCAGTCAGATAAGCAATCAGCCCCAGCATTTT. Its protein is CASSPSQISNQPQHF. The chain has TRBV4-1 and TRBJ1-5; no definite D call. The CDR3 extends over 15 amino acids. Trimming left V 4 bases short and J 1 base short, with 11 bases between. Per the germline V gene, CDR1 is MGHRA and CDR2 is YSYEKL.

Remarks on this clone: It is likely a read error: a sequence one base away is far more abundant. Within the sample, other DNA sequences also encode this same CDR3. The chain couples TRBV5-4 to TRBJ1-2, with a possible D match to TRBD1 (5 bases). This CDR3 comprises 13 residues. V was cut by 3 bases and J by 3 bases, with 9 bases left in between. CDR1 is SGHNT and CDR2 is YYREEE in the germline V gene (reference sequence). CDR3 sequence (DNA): TGTGCCAGCAGCTCCCTACAGGACTATGGCTACACCTTC. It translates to CASSSLQDYGYTF.